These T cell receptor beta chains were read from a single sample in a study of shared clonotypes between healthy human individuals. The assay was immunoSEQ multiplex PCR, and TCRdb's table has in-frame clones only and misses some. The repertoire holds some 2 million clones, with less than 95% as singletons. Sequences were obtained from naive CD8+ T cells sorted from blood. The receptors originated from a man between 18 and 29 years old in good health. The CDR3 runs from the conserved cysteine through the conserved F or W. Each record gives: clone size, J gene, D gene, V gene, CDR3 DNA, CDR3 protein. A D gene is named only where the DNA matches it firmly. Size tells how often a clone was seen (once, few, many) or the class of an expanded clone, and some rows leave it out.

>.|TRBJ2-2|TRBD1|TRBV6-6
TGTGCCAGCAGTCACCCTCAGGGGGCCGACGGGGAGCTGTTTTTT
CASSHPQGADGELFF
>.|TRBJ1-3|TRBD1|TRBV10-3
TGTGCCATCACCGCCGGGACAGATCCGAACACCATATATTTT
CAITAGTDPNTIYF
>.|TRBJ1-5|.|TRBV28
TGTGCTGCTGGGGCGAGCAATCAGCCCCAGCATTTT
CAAGASNQPQHF
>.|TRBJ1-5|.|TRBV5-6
TGTGCCAGCAGCTATGGGGACAATAGCAATCAGCCCCAGCATTTT
CASSYGDNSNQPQHF
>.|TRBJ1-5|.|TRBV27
TGTGCCAGCAGTGTAAACCCAGGGGTAAGGCCCCAGCATTTT
CASSVNPGVRPQHF
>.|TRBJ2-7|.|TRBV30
TGTGCCTGGAGTGTTTCAGGGTCGTACGAGCAGTACTTC
CAWSVSGSYEQYF
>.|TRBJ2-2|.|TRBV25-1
TGTGCCAGCAGTGAATGGGAGGACACCGGGGAGCTGTTTTTT
CASSEWEDTGELFF
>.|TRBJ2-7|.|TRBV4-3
TGCGCCAGCAGCCAAGGAACCGACAGATACCTCTACGAGCAGTACTTC
CASSQGTDRYLYEQYF
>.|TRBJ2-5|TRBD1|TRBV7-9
TGTGCCAGCAGCTTAGGGGGGACAGGACAAGAGACCCAGTACTTC
CASSLGGTGQETQYF
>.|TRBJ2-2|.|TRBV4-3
TGCGCCAGCAGCCAAGAAGACAGCCTAATTGGCACCGGGGAGCTGTTTTTT
CASSQEDSLIGTGELFF
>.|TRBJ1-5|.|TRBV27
TGTGCCAGCAGTTTACTCCAGGGGAATCAGCCCCAGCATTTT
CASSLLQGNQPQHF
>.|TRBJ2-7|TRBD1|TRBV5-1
TGCGCCAGCAGCTCCGCCCAGGGGGTGGGCGAGCAGTACTTC
CASSSAQGVGEQYF
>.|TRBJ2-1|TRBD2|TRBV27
TGTGCCAGCAGTTTATCGGGACTAGCGGGGTACAATGAGCAGTTCTTC
CASSLSGLAGYNEQFF
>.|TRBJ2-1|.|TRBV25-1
TGTGCCAGCAGTGAATTGGACGGTGACAATGAGCAGTTCTTC
CASSELDGDNEQFF
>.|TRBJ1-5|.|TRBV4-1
TGCGCCAGCAGCCAAGTAAGCCAGCTTGGTCAGCCCCAGCATTTT
CASSQVSQLGQPQHF
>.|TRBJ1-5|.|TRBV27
TGTGCCAGCAGTTTAGCTGGACCTTATAGCAATCAGCCCCAGCATTTT
CASSLAGPYSNQPQHF
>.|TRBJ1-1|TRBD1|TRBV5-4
TGTGCCAGCAGCTTGGCCCCGACAGGGATGAACACTGAAGCTTTCTTT
CASSLAPTGMNTEAFF
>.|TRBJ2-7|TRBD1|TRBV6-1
TGTGCCAGCAGTGATACCCCCGGGACAGGGGCTTACGAGCAGTACTTC
CASSDTPGTGAYEQYF
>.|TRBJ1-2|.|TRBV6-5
TGTGCCAGCATGGCGGGAGGGGCTTTTTGGGATGGCTACACCTTC
CASMAGGAFWDGYTF
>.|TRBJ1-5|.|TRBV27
TGTGCCAGCAGTTGGGGTATGAGGCAGCCCCAGCATTTT
CASSWGMRQPQHF
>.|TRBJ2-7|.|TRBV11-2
TGTGCCAGCAGCGCCGGGACGGCTATTTACCAGTACTTC
CASSAGTAIYQYF
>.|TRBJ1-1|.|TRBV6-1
TGTGCCACGAAAATCGACAGATTTAAACCTGAAGCTTTCTTT
CATKIDRFKPEAFF
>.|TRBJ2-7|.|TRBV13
TGTGCCAGCAGCTTCGACAGCTACGAGCAGTACTTC
CASSFDSYEQYF
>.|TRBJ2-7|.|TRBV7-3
TGTGCCAGCAGCTTAACTGAATTCTCCTACGAGCAGTACTTC
CASSLTEFSYEQYF
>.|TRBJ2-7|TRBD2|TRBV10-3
TGTGCCATCAGTGGGGGACTAGCGGGAGGGCCGTACGAGCAGTACTTC
CAISGGLAGGPYEQYF
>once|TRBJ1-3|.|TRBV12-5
TGTGCTAGTGGTTTCAAAGACGGTGGAAACACCATATATTTT
CASGFKDGGNTIYF
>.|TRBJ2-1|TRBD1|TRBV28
TGTGCCAGCAGTTTATGGGCGACAGGGGGGAAGGACAATGAGCAGTTCTTC
CASSLWATGGKDNEQFF
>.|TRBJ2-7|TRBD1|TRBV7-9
TGTGCCAGCAGCCCCGCCCCGGGACAGCCTCAATTTACCTACGAGCAGTACTTC
CASSPAPGQPQFTYEQYF
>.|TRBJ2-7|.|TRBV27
TGTGCCAGCAGTTGGAGCGGTTCTTCCTACGAGCAGTACTTC
CASSWSGSSYEQYF
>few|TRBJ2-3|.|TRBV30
TGTGCCTGGAGGGACGGACTATCCCACTGGGATTTT
CAWRDGLSHWDF
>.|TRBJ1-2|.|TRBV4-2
TGTGCCAGCAGCCAAGATGAAGGAATCAGTGGCTACACCTTC
CASSQDEGISGYTF
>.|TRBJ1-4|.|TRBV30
TGTGCCTGGAGTGTGGGGATCACAACTAATGAAAAACTGTTTTTT
CAWSVGITTNEKLFF
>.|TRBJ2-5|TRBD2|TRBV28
TGTGCCAGCAGGGTAGCGGGGCAAGAGACCCAGTACTTC
CASRVAGQETQYF